Shown below are 10 T cell receptor beta chains from a single sample sequenced in a study of Graves' ophthalmopathy and Graves' hyperthyroidism. Amplifying from RNA transcripts, the study obtained TCR beta CDR3 regions. HTBI primers were employed in first-round RT-PCR, then a second-round multiplex PCR followed. One entry per CDR3 protein, called by TCRdb with MiXCR from the multiplex PCR reads. The sample gives about 390,000 distinct CDR3 sequences, 15% to 20% of which show up once; 2.4% is in the top ten. Material for sequencing was peripheral blood. The receptor set was obtained from an adult woman with stable Graves' hyperthyroidism.

Remarks on this clonotype: A much larger clone differs by one base, so this may be a read error. V gene TRBV30 combines with J gene TRBJ2-2; D is unclear. CDR3 length equals 14 residues. Germline lookup yields CDR1 GTSNPN and CDR2 SVGIG (reference sequence). The CDR3 reads CVWSAYRNTGELFF. CDR3 in DNA: TGTGTCTGGAGCGCCTACAGGAACACCGGGGAGCTGTTTTTT.

Ten or more counts support this clonotype. The chain has TRBV7-2 and TRBJ1-3, with D perhaps matching TRBD1 (5 bases). This CDR3 region has 14 residues. V lost 2 bases to trimming and J lost 8 bases, with 13 bases between them. Germline CDR1 is SGHTA and CDR2 is FQGNSA. The CDR3 DNA is TGTGCCAGCAGCTTAATTTTCCAGGGAGACACCATATATTTT. Translated, it gives CASSLIFQGDTIYF.

This clonotype was found many times. The chain has TRBV6-1 and TRBJ1-1, with D possibly being TRBD1 (5 bases). The CDR3 is made up of 15 amino acids. Germline CDR1 and CDR2: MNHNS and SASEGT. V was pared by 2 bases and J by 1 base, with 11 bases between. The CDR3 sequence: CASSEFGGENTEAFF. The CDR3, as DNA: TGTGCCAGCAGTGAATTCGGGGGTGAGAACACTGAAGCTTTCTTT.

This clonotype was counted at least ten times. The chain recombines TRBV6-2 or TRBV6-3 with TRBJ2-4; D possibly corresponds to TRBD1 (6 bases). The germline V gene encodes CDR1 MNHEY and CDR2 SVGEGT. This CDR3 comprises 14 residues. V shed 5 bases and J shed 11 bases, with 19 bases lying between them. CDR3 DNA sequence: TGTGCCAGCAGTCTTAACAGGGACATTCCCTTTCAGTACTTC. Encoded protein: CASSLNRDIPFQYF.

This clonotype occurred many times. At one of its ends the junction is not consistent with the germline gene, which may arise from a read error. The chain combines TRBV12-3 or TRBV12-4 with TRBJ2-4; D possibly matches TRBD1 or TRBD2 (5 bases each). The CDR3 totals 14 residues. The CDR3 nucleotides read TGTGCCAGCACTAAATTTGGGGGTTCCGACATTAAGTACTTC. This gives the protein CASTKFGGSDIKYF.

The rearrangement joins TRBV11-2 to TRBJ2-7; D not certain. This CDR3 contains 13 residues. CDR1 SGHAT and CDR2 FQNNGV come from the germline V gene. Between the trimmed V and J ends, which lost 8 bases and 6 bases, there was a span of 17 bases. The CDR3 DNA follows: TGTGCCAGCTTCCCCGGAGTCCCAAGCGAGCAGTACTTC. Protein sequence: CASFPGVPSEQYF.

The chain joins TRBV30 to TRBJ1-2; no clear D gene. This CDR3 comprises 13 residues. Germline V gene lookup returns CDR1 GTSNPN and CDR2 SVGIG (reference sequence). V dropped 5 bases and J dropped 2 bases, with 12 bases sitting between them. The CDR3 region is CAWGRRANYGYTF. CDR3 in DNA: TGTGCCTGGGGCCGCCGAGCGAACTATGGCTACACCTTC.

In this sample, this clonotype turned up a few times. This chain links TRBV6-1 with TRBJ1-5; D is undetermined. V shed 3 bases and J shed 5 bases, with 2 bases lying between them. This CDR3 region has 11 residues. From germline, CDR1 is MNHNS and CDR2 SASEGT. CDR3 sequence: CASSDHQPQHF. CDR3 coding DNA: TGTGCCAGCAGTGACCATCAGCCCCAGCATTTT.

The rearrangement uses TRBV6-5 and TRBJ2-7; D call uncertain. V dropped 0 bases and J dropped 2 bases, with 8 bases sitting between them. This CDR3 has 14 amino acids. CDR1 and CDR2 from the germline V gene are MNHEY and SVGAGI. The CDR3 bases are TGTGCCAGCAGTTACTCTTACAGCACCTACGAGCAGTACTTC. This encodes CASSYSYSTYEQYF.

This clonotype was seen many times. V is TRBV12-3 or TRBV12-4 and J is TRBJ1-2; a possible D gene is TRBD1 (6 bases). The CDR3 is 13 amino acids. V was shortened by 6 bases and J by 5 bases, with 13 bases between the two germline ends. The CDR3 bases are TGTGCCAGCAGGGTACAGGGAGCGTATGGCTACACCTTC. Its translation is CASRVQGAYGYTF.